These T cell receptor beta chains were read from a single sample in a study of CD8 T cells in ankylosing spondylitis. TCRdb re-called the 5' RACE reads through MiXCR, storing one row per CDR3 protein. This table has roughly 140,000 distinct CDR3 sequences, roughly 44% appearing once. Sequencing was performed on synovial fluid, either unsorted or a sorted T cell fraction (not recorded which). The source of these receptors is a male donor with ankylosing spondylitis. CDR3s include the opening cysteine and the closing phenylalanine or tryptophan. D genes are given only for firm matches. Clone size is not always given. Where it is, it says once, few, many or a class for expanded clones.

abundance | j_gene | v_gene | d_gene | CDR3nt | CDR3aa
. | TRBJ1-1 | TRBV28 | . | TGTGCCAGCAGTTTTTTAGAGCCTAACACTGAAGCTTTCTTT | CASSFLEPNTEAFF
once | TRBJ1-6 | TRBV6-1 | TRBD1 | TGTGCCAGCAGTGAAGCTCCGGGACAGGGTAATTCACCCCTCCACTTT | CASSEAPGQGNSPLHF
few | TRBJ2-7 | TRBV4-1 | . | TGCGCCAGCAGCCAAGGGTACGGCGGGATCGGCGACGAGCAGTACTTC | CASSQGYGGIGDEQYF
. | TRBJ2-1 | TRBV4-1 | TRBD2 | TGCGCCAGCAGCCGCGGTACTAGCGGGTACAATGAGCAGTTCTTC | CASSRGTSGYNEQFF
. | TRBJ2-2 | TRBV4-1 | TRBD1 | TGCGCCAGCAGCCGGGGGGCACTGCCCTGGGACAGGACTACGAACACCGGGGAGCTGTTTTTT | CASSRGALPWDRTTNTGELFF
. | TRBJ2-1 | TRBV29-1 | TRBD2 | TGCAGCGTAGACCCTAGCGGACACCTATACCCTTACAATGAGCAGTTCTTC | CSVDPSGHLYPYNEQFF
few | TRBJ2-3 | TRBV5-1 | . | TGCGCCAGCAGCTTTATGCCAGGGGTTTCCACAGATACGCAGTATTTT | CASSFMPGVSTDTQYF
. | TRBJ1-4 | TRBV4-1 | . | TGCGCCAGCAGCCTAGGAAGGATTAATGAAAAACTGTTTTTT | CASSLGRINEKLFF
few | TRBJ2-2 | TRBV25-1 | . | TGTGCCAGCAGTGACGTTAGGGTGGACACCGGGGAGCTGTTTTTT | CASSDVRVDTGELFF
. | TRBJ1-5 | TRBV5-6 | . | TGTGCCAGCAGCTTTGGGAGTCAGCCCCAGCATTTT | CASSFGSQPQHF
. | TRBJ2-1 | TRBV10-3 | TRBD1 | TGTGCCATCAGTGACCCTTCTATCCGGGACAGCGTACACAATGAGCAGTTCTTC | CAISDPSIRDSVHNEQFF
. | TRBJ1-1 | TRBV10-3 | TRBD1 | TGTGCCATCAGTGAGGAGGGCCAGACAGGGTATGGCACTGAAGCTTTCTTT | CAISEEGQTGYGTEAFF
. | TRBJ2-4 | TRBV11-1 | TRBD2 | TGTGCCAGCAGCGATACCCGCCTAGCGGGAGGGCAGGGGCAGAACATTCAGTACTTC | CASSDTRLAGGQGQNIQYF
. | TRBJ2-3 | TRBV20-1 | . | TGCAGTTGCGACTTCCACCTATTAATTAATGGGCCCTTCCTGGGCCCAGATACGCAGTATTTT | CSCDFHLLINGPFLGPDTQYF
. | TRBJ2-3 | TRBV7-8 | . | TGTGCCAGCAGCTTTCTAGTGGGGAACACAGATACGCAGTATTTT | CASSFLVGNTDTQYF
. | TRBJ2-3 | TRBV7-8 | TRBD2 | TGTGCCAGCAGCCCCCGACTAGCGCCGCGCACAGATACGCAGTATTTT | CASSPRLAPRTDTQYF
. | TRBJ2-3 | TRBV13 | . | TGTGCCAGCAGCATTAGCACAGATACGCAGTATTTT | CASSISTDTQYF
. | TRBJ2-5 | TRBV5-1 | . | TGCGCCAGCAGCAAAGCCGTTTCGACCTTAGAGACCCAGTACTTC | CASSKAVSTLETQYF
few | TRBJ1-5 | TRBV5-6 | TRBD1 | TGTGCCAGCAGCTCTAGGGGACAGGGGAGCAATCAGCCCCAGCATTTT | CASSSRGQGSNQPQHF
few | TRBJ2-1 | TRBV27 | TRBD2 | TGTGCCAGCAGTTCGGGACTAGCGTGGAACAATGAGCAGTTCTTC | CASSSGLAWNNEQFF
. | TRBJ1-1 | TRBV7-9 | . | TGTGCCAGCAGCTTTATCCCCCAACAGTTTTTCCATGTTGAAGCTTTCTTT | CASSFIPQQFFHVEAFF
once | TRBJ2-3 | TRBV6-5 | TRBD2 | TGTGCCAGCAGTTACGGGCTAGCGGGGGCGGTGGATACGCAGTATTTT | CASSYGLAGAVDTQYF
. | TRBJ2-2 | TRBV27 | TRBD1 | TGTGCCAGCACCGGACAGGGGTTACGCACCGGGGAGCTGTTTTTT | CASTGQGLRTGELFF
few | TRBJ2-7 | TRBV6-2/TRBV6-3 | TRBD2 | TGTGCCAGCAGCATACTAGCGGGCGCCTCCTACGAGCAGTACTTC | CASSILAGASYEQYF
. | TRBJ1-2 | TRBV28 | . | TGTGCCAGCAGTTTCGCACCGCTCCCTAACTATGGCTACACCTTC | CASSFAPLPNYGYTF
few | TRBJ1-5 | TRBV27 | . | TGTGCCAGCAGTTCTCAGGGAGCTCAGCCCCAGCATTTT | CASSSQGAQPQHF
. | TRBJ2-2 | TRBV20-1 | TRBD2 | TGCAGTGCTAGAGATTATGGGGCGGGGGAAGGCACCGGGGAGCTGTTTTTT | CSARDYGAGEGTGELFF
few | TRBJ2-1 | TRBV27 | TRBD1 | TGTGCCAGCAGCCCGGACAGGAACTCCTACAATGAGCAGTTCTTC | CASSPDRNSYNEQFF
. | TRBJ2-7 | TRBV27 | . | TGTGCCAGCAGTCCCTCCCGCAGGCCCTACGAGCAGTACTTC | CASSPSRRPYEQYF
few | TRBJ2-3 | TRBV12-3/TRBV12-4 | TRBD2 | TGTGCCAGCAGTGCCAGTCCGGGACTAGCGGGGGCCCCGGGCCCAGATACGCAGTATTTT | CASSASPGLAGAPGPDTQYF
. | TRBJ1-4 | TRBV20-1 | . | TGCAGTGCTCTCCGGGAGGGCCGGGAAAAACTGTTTTTT | CSALREGREKLFF
few | TRBJ2-1 | TRBV4-1 | TRBD2 | TGCGCCAGCAGCCAAGACCCGGGACTAGCGGAGAGCTACAATGAGCAGTTCTTC | CASSQDPGLAESYNEQFF
few | TRBJ2-7 | TRBV9 | TRBD2 | TGTGCCAGCAGCGTAGGACTAGCGGGAGTTGGTTACGAGCAGTACTTC | CASSVGLAGVGYEQYF
. | TRBJ2-1 | TRBV24-1 | TRBD2 | TGTGCCACCAGTGACCGAACCCCGACTAGCGGGAATGCCTACAATGAGCAGTTCTTC | CATSDRTPTSGNAYNEQFF
few | TRBJ2-1 | TRBV12-3/TRBV12-4 | . | TGTGCCAGCAGTTTGAATGAGCAGTTCTTC | CASSLNEQFF
few | TRBJ1-1 | TRBV4-1 | TRBD1 | TGCGCCAGCAGCCAGCCCGGACCCGAGGGGGGACAGGGAGGCACTGAAGCTTTCTTT | CASSQPGPEGGQGGTEAFF
. | TRBJ2-7 | TRBV7-8 | TRBD1 | TGTGCCAGCAGCCTACTATTTGGGACAGGCCTTACCTACGAGCAGTACTTC | CASSLLFGTGLTYEQYF
few | TRBJ2-7 | TRBV5-1 | . | TGCGCCAGCAGCTTATACAGGGACTACGAGCAGTACTTC | CASSLYRDYEQYF
few | TRBJ1-1 | TRBV7-9 | . | TGTGCCAGCAGCTTACTGTCAGGGGACACTGAAGCTTTCTTT | CASSLLSGDTEAFF
. | TRBJ1-1 | TRBV7-3 | . | TGTGCCAGCAGCTTTTGGAAGGGTGACAGAGAAGCTTTCTTT | CASSFWKGDREAFF
. | TRBJ2-3 | TRBV6-4 | . | TGTGCCAGCAGCAAGGGCTCTACAGATACGCAGTATTTT | CASSKGSTDTQYF
. | TRBJ1-1 | TRBV12-3/TRBV12-4 | . | TGTGCCAGCAGTTGGGTCCAGGGAGACTCGGCTTTCTTT | CASSWVQGDSAFF
. | TRBJ2-7 | TRBV2 | . | TGTGCCAGCAGTGTAAGAAGGTTTCTGGCCTCTGGGTACTTC | CASSVRRFLASGYF
. | TRBJ2-7 | TRBV28 | . | TGTGCCAGCAGTTTCACCAGTCGAATCCTCGAGCAGTACTTC | CASSFTSRILEQYF
few | TRBJ2-7 | TRBV20-1 | . | TGCAGTGCTAGAGGGCCTCTTTCCTACGAGCAGTACTTC | CSARGPLSYEQYF
. | TRBJ2-7 | TRBV10-3 | . | TGTGCCATCGGTGGAGAGGAAACCTACGAGCAGTACTTC | CAIGGEETYEQYF
. | TRBJ2-3 | TRBV12-5 | TRBD2 | TGTGCTAGTGGTTCCTACCTTAGCGGGGGGGCCGGAGATACGCAGTATTTT | CASGSYLSGGAGDTQYF
. | TRBJ2-3 | TRBV29-1 | . | TGCAGCGAATCCCGGGGCGAGGGCACAGATACGCAGTATTTT | CSESRGEGTDTQYF
. | TRBJ1-1 | TRBV28 | TRBD1 | TGTGCCAGCAGTTTATGGCTACAGGGGGGCTCTCCGGGTTGGCCGAACACTGAAGCTTTCTTT | CASSLWLQGGSPGWPNTEAFF
. | TRBJ2-2 | TRBV7-3 | . | TGTGCTACGCGGCTGGGGGCGGCCGGGGAGCTGTTTTTT | CATRLGAAGELFF
. | TRBJ2-6 | TRBV11-2 | . | TGTGCCAGCAGCGGATACCTCAGGGTCCACTCTGGGGCCAACGTCCTGACTTTC | CASSGYLRVHSGANVLTF
. | TRBJ1-2 | TRBV12-3/TRBV12-4 | TRBD1 | TGTGCCAGCAGCCGACAGGGGCCACGCTATGGCTACACCTTC | CASSRQGPRYGYTF
. | TRBJ1-5 | TRBV28 | . | TGTGCCAGCAGTCCGTGGGAGTATAGCAATCAGCCCCAGCATTTT | CASSPWEYSNQPQHF
. | TRBJ1-5 | TRBV7-8 | . | TGTGCCAGCAGCTCCCGGACAGCGATCAATCAGCCCCAGCATTTT | CASSSRTAINQPQHF
. | TRBJ1-2 | TRBV11-1 | . | TGTGCCAGCAGCAACCCGACACCGGTGGATGCCGCTAACTATGGCTACACCTTC | CASSNPTPVDAANYGYTF
few | TRBJ2-3 | TRBV20-1 | . | TGCAGTCCCCTACTCACAGATACGATGCAGTATTTT | CSPLLTDTMQYF
many | TRBJ1-2 | TRBV7-9 | . | TGTGCCAGCAGTTTGATGGGGGACAATGGCTACACCTTC | CASSLMGDNGYTF
few | TRBJ2-7 | TRBV2 | . | TGTGCCAGCAGTGAAGGGGTCCCTTCTCTCGAGCAGTACTTC | CASSEGVPSLEQYF